These T cell receptor beta chains were read from a single sample in a study of cytomegalovirus exposure and HLA in healthy donors. The table came from immunoSEQ multiplex PCR; TCRdb's copy has only in-frame clones and leaves some out. The sample holds 160,000 or so clones, roughly 80% seen once. Material for sequencing was PBMCs. The receptors were sampled from a female donor in good health and CMV-seronegative. CDR3s include the opening cysteine and the closing phenylalanine or tryptophan. D genes are given only for firm matches. The size of a clone is reported for some rows only, either as once, few or many, or as a class for expanded clones.

abundance	v_gene	j_gene	d_gene	CDR3aa	CDR3nt
.	TRBV11-2	TRBJ2-1	TRBD2	CASSLVRTSGRSSYNEQFF	TGTGCCAGCAGCTTAGTGCGGACTAGCGGGAGGAGCTCCTACAATGAGCAGTTCTTC
once	TRBV5-6	TRBJ2-7	.	CASSLEGGGQYEQYF	TGTGCCAGCAGCTTGGAAGGCGGGGGCCAATACGAGCAGTACTTC
.	TRBV7-9	TRBJ2-1	.	CASTVLNSYNEQFF	TGTGCCAGCACCGTACTGAACTCCTACAATGAGCAGTTCTTC
.	TRBV5-4	TRBJ1-1	.	CASTGGVNTEAFF	TGTGCCAGCACCGGCGGGGTGAACACTGAAGCTTTCTTT
.	TRBV27	TRBJ2-7	TRBD1	CASSLRTGYEQYF	TGTGCCAGCAGTTTAAGGACAGGGTACGAGCAGTACTTC
.	TRBV11-2	TRBJ2-3	TRBD1	CASSWTGITADTQYF	TGTGCCAGCAGCTGGACAGGGATCACAGCCGATACGCAGTATTTT
.	TRBV7-2	TRBJ2-7	TRBD2	CASRSGLAGSYEQYF	TGTGCCAGCAGGTCCGGCCTAGCGGGGTCTTACGAGCAGTACTTC
.	TRBV2	TRBJ1-1	.	CASKGVAEAFF	TGTGCCAGCAAAGGGGTCGCTGAAGCTTTCTTT
.	TRBV10-1	TRBJ2-6	.	CASSDHSGANVLTF	TGCGCCAGCAGTGACCACTCTGGGGCCAACGTCCTGACTTTC
few	TRBV4-3	TRBJ1-2	TRBD1	CASSQDLSGGYGYTF	TGCGCCAGCAGCCAAGATCTTTCAGGGGGCTATGGCTACACCTTC
once	TRBV19	TRBJ2-7	TRBD1	CASSIGTGRRYF	TGTGCCAGTAGTATTGGGACAGGGCGGCGGTACTTC
.	TRBV6-5	TRBJ1-1	.	CASSLVRNTEAFF	TGTGCCAGCAGTTTAGTACGGAACACTGAAGCTTTCTTT
.	TRBV9	TRBJ1-2	.	CASSVTGRDYTF	TGTGCCAGCAGCGTAACGGGGAGGGACTACACCTTC
.	TRBV2	TRBJ2-5	TRBD2	CASRPTGGWTQYF	TGTGCCAGCAGACCTACGGGGGGGTGGACCCAGTACTTC
.	TRBV6-1	TRBJ1-6	.	CASSDISSYNSPLHF	TGTGCCAGCAGTGACATCAGCTCCTATAATTCACCCCTCCACTTT
once	TRBV11-2	TRBJ2-1	.	CASSYTGSGGNEQFF	TGTGCCAGCAGCTACACCGGGTCCGGAGGAAATGAGCAGTTCTTC
.	TRBV19	TRBJ2-5	TRBD2	CASGTSWETQYF	TGTGCCAGTGGGACTAGCTGGGAGACCCAGTACTTC
.	TRBV23-1	TRBJ2-7	TRBD2	CASSPSERGDPYEQYF	TGCGCCAGCAGTCCCAGCGAGCGGGGGGACCCCTACGAGCAGTACTTC
few	TRBV4-2	TRBJ1-2	TRBD1	CASSRDRGQGNYGYTF	TGTGCCAGCAGCCGGGACAGGGGGCAAGGAAACTATGGCTACACCTTC
.	TRBV7-2	TRBJ1-2	.	CASSLTRPYGYTF	TGTGCCAGCAGCTTAACCAGGCCCTATGGCTACACCTTC
.	TRBV7-2	TRBJ2-7	.	CASNRGGTGFEQYF	TGTGCCAGCAACCGGGGGGGGACAGGGTTCGAGCAGTACTTC
few	TRBV7-6	TRBJ2-5	TRBD2	CASSRLAGRQETQYF	TGTGCCAGCAGCCGCCTAGCGGGACGCCAAGAGACCCAGTACTTC
.	TRBV7-2	TRBJ2-4	TRBD1	CASSADRLAKNIQYF	TGTGCCAGCAGCGCGGACAGGTTAGCCAAAAACATTCAGTACTTC
.	TRBV5-1	TRBJ2-7	.	CASSLDDRPSGEQYF	TGCGCCAGCAGCTTGGATGACAGGCCCAGCGGCGAGCAGTACTTC
few	TRBV2	TRBJ2-1	TRBD1	CASSDPGTGNEQFF	TGTGCCAGCAGTGACCCTGGGACAGGTAATGAGCAGTTCTTC
.	TRBV10-3	TRBJ1-5	TRBD1	CATGTGGRSNQPQHF	TGTGCCACCGGGACAGGGGGAAGGAGCAATCAGCCCCAGCATTTT
.	TRBV7-2	TRBJ2-5	.	CASSPGRQETQYF	TGTGCCAGCAGCCCGGGGAGGCAAGAGACCCAGTACTTC
.	TRBV29-1	TRBJ1-2	.	CSVPLGGAGGYTF	TGCAGCGTTCCCCTCGGGGGGGCGGGTGGCTACACCTTC
.	TRBV7-9	TRBJ1-2	.	CASSPSGRVGGYTF	TGTGCCAGCAGCCCCAGTGGGCGAGTGGGCGGCTACACCTTC
.	TRBV9	TRBJ2-2	.	CASSVAEVRPTGELFF	TGTGCCAGCAGCGTAGCAGAGGTCAGACCCACCGGGGAGCTGTTTTTT
.	TRBV2	TRBJ1-5	.	CASTREGGGGSQHF	TGTGCCAGCACGAGGGAGGGCGGGGGAGGGTCCCAGCATTTT
.	TRBV7-2	TRBJ2-2	TRBD1	CASSPQGTGHTGELFF	TGTGCCAGCAGCCCCCAGGGGACAGGGCACACCGGGGAGCTGTTTTTT
.	TRBV7-9	TRBJ2-7	.	CASSFFRHNPYEQYF	TGTGCCAGCAGCTTTTTCAGACATAACCCCTACGAGCAGTACTTC
.	TRBV25-1	TRBJ1-1	.	CASSENSAQHLPEAFF	TGTGCCAGCAGTGAAAATTCGGCACAGCACCTTCCTGAAGCTTTCTTT
.	TRBV11-2	TRBJ2-1	TRBD1	CASSLARTGDNEQFF	TGTGCCAGCAGCTTGGCCAGGACAGGGGATAATGAGCAGTTCTTC
.	TRBV28	TRBJ1-5	TRBD1	CASSLQGARNQPQHF	TGTGCCAGCAGTTTGCAGGGGGCCCGCAATCAGCCCCAGCATTTT
.	TRBV6-5	TRBJ2-3	TRBD2	CASSYSLGGWTDTQYF	TGTGCCAGCAGTTACTCGCTCGGGGGGTGGACAGATACGCAGTATTTT
medium-sized	TRBV4-3	TRBJ1-4	.	CASSQEGGGTNEKLFF	TGCGCCAGCAGCCAAGAGGGGGGGGGCACTAATGAAAAACTGTTTTTT
.	TRBV11-3	TRBJ2-3	.	CASSLENEAQYF	TGTGCCAGCAGCTTAGAGAACGAGGCGCAGTATTTT
once	TRBV4-3	TRBJ1-5	.	CASSQRRGGFRNQPQHF	TGCGCCAGCAGCCAGAGGAGGGGAGGGTTTCGCAATCAGCCCCAGCATTTT
.	TRBV28	TRBJ1-4	.	CASSLLSGGNEKLFF	TGTGCCAGCAGTTTACTATCCGGGGGGAATGAAAAACTGTTTTTT
once	TRBV6-5	TRBJ1-2	TRBD1	CASSYAGTDSGYTF	TGTGCCAGCAGTTACGCCGGGACAGACTCGGGCTACACCTTC
.	TRBV7-9	TRBJ2-7	.	CASSLVPKSSYEQYF	TGTGCCAGCAGCTTAGTTCCGAAGAGCTCCTACGAGCAGTACTTC
once	TRBV6-5	TRBJ1-1	.	CASSYETPALNTEAFF	TGTGCCAGCAGTTACGAGACTCCTGCATTAAACACTGAAGCTTTCTTT
.	TRBV9	TRBJ2-3	TRBD2	CASSVAHGSGGIDTQYF	TGTGCCAGCAGCGTAGCTCACGGTAGCGGGGGGATTGATACGCAGTATTTT
.	TRBV25-1	TRBJ2-1	TRBD1	CASSEGQGETYNEQFF	TGTGCCAGCAGTGAGGGACAGGGGGAGACCTACAATGAGCAGTTCTTC
.	TRBV2	TRBJ1-2	TRBD1	CATQLGTDYGYTF	TGTGCCACCCAGCTTGGGACAGACTATGGCTACACCTTC
.	TRBV11-2	TRBJ2-1	TRBD2	CASSLVSGTSAVNEQFF	TGTGCCAGCAGCTTAGTTAGCGGGACTAGTGCCGTCAATGAGCAGTTCTTC
.	TRBV2	TRBJ2-5	.	CASSEESPPGTQYF	TGTGCCAGCAGTGAAGAGAGCCCTCCAGGGACCCAGTACTTC
.	TRBV7-6	TRBJ1-2	TRBD1	CASSQDRGGGYTF	TGTGCCAGCAGCCAGGACAGGGGTGGTGGCTACACCTTC
.	TRBV29-1	TRBJ1-2	.	CSTRRGYGYTF	TGCAGCACCCGGCGGGGATATGGCTACACCTTC
.	TRBV6-5	TRBJ2-7	TRBD1	CASSYGGQGLAYEQYF	TGTGCCAGCAGTTACGGCGGACAGGGGCTAGCCTACGAGCAGTACTTC
.	TRBV9	TRBJ2-5	.	CASSLDGGVGETQYF	TGTGCCAGCAGTTTGGACGGGGGAGTTGGAGAGACCCAGTACTTC
.	TRBV7-3	TRBJ2-1	TRBD2	CASSPASGGLYNEQFF	TGTGCCAGCAGCCCCGCTAGCGGGGGCTTATACAATGAGCAGTTCTTC